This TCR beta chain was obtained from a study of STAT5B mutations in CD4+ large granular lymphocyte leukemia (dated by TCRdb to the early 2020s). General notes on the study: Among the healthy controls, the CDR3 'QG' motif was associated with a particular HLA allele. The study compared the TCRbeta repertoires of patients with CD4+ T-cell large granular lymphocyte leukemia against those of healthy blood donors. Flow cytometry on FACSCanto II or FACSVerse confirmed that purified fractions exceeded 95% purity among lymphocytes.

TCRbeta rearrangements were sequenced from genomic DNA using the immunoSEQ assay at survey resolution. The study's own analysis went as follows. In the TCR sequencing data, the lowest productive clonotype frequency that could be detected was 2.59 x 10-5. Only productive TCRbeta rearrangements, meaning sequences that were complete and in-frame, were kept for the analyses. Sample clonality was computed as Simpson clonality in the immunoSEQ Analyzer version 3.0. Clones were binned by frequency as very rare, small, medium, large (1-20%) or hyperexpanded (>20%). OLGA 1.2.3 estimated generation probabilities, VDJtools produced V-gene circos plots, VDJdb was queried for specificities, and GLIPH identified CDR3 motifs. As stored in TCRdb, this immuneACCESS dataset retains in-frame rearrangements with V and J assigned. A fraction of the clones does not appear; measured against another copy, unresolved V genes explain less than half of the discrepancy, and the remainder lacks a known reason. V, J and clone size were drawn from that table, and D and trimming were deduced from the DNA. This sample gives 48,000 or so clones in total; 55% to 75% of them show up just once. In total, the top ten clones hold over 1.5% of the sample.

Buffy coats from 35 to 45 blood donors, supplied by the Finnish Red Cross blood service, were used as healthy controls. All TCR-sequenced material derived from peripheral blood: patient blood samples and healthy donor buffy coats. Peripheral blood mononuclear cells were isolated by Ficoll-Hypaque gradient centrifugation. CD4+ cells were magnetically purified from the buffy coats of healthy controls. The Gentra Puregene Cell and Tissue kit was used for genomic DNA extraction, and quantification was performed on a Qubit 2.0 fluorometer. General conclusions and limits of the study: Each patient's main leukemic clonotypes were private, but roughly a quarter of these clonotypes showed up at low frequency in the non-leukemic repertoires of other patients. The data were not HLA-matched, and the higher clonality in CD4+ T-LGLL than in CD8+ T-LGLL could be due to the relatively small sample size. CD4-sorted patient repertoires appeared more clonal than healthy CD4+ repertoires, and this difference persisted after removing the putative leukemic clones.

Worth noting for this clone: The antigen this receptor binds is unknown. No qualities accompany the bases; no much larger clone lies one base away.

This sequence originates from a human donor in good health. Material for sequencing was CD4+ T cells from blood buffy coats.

The nucleotide sequence reads TGTGCCAGCAGTATCTGGGGGGCCCCCTACGAGCAGTACGTC. It translates to CASSIWGAPYEQYV. Rearrangement joined TRBV28 to TRBJ2-7; the D gene could be either TRBD1 or TRBD2, each agreeing at 6 bases. Reading the germline V gene gives CDR1 MDHEN and CDR2 SYDVKM. The V end loses 5 bases and the J end loses 2 bases, and a stretch of 13 bases separates them. The cysteine opens and the valine closes a CDR3 of 14 amino acids. The entry retains the CDR3 DNA only, 42 bases that are in frame from base 1.